One and the same sample provided the 13 T cell receptor beta chains below, sequenced in a study of somatic mutations in cytotoxic T cells in rheumatoid arthritis. The repertoire was sequenced with immunoSEQ multiplex PCR; TCRdb's copy has only in-frame clones and lacks some. Here the sample spans 8,500 to 13,000 clones, 65% to 80% being singletons. The sequenced sample consisted of CD8+ T cells sorted from blood. The receptors stem from an adult with rheumatoid arthritis.

The chain links TRBV7-9 to TRBJ2-2, with D possibly being TRBD1 or TRBD2 (5 bases each). The germline V gene encodes CDR1 SEHNR and CDR2 FQNEAQ (reference sequence). This CDR3 is 16 amino acids long. The ends were cut back, 5 bases at V and 4 bases at J, with 17 bases in the middle. This CDR3 reads CASSPDFGQGTGELFF. CDR3 nucleotide sequence: TGTGCCAGCAGCCCGGACTTCGGGCAGGGCACCGGGGAGCTGTTTTTT.

The chain carries TRBV28 and TRBJ2-7; tentatively, D is TRBD1 or TRBD2 (5 bases each). The V gene's germline CDR1 is MDHEN and CDR2 SYDVKM. Trimming left V 6 bases short and J 3 bases short, with 15 bases between. The CDR3 consists of 14 residues. As DNA, the CDR3 is TGTGCCAGCAGGTTCCGGGGCGCGGTCTACGAGCAGTACTTC. Translating it yields CASRFRGAVYEQYF. The variable domain in full, with the rest retrieved from reference TRBV28 and TRBJ2-7, is DVKVTQSSRYLVKRTGEKVFLECVQDMDHENMFWYRQDPGLGLRLIYFSYDVKMKEKGDIPEGYSVSREKKERFSLILESASTNQTSMYLCASRFRGAVYEQYFGPGTRLTVT.

The chain employs TRBV11-3 and TRBJ2-1; D not certain. Per the germline V gene, CDR1 is SGHNT and CDR2 is YENEEA. The CDR3 contains 15 residues. V dropped 2 bases and J dropped 0 bases, with 8 bases sitting between them. The CDR3: CASSLIGSSYNEQFF. CDR3 nucleotide sequence: TGTGCCAGCAGCTTAATCGGCAGCTCCTACAATGAGCAGTTCTTC.

This clone was found once. The rearrangement links TRBV6-5 to TRBJ1-5; D is ambiguous. Trimming stripped 4 bases from V and 0 bases from J, with 7 bases between. The CDR3 loop spans 14 amino acids. Germline CDR1 reads MNHEY; CDR2 reads SVGAGI. CDR3 region: CASSFLDSNQPQHF. CDR3 nucleotide sequence: TGTGCCAGCAGTTTCCTCGATAGCAATCAGCCCCAGCATTTT.

The rearrangement links TRBV5-5 to TRBJ2-5, with a weak D call TRBD1 (6 bases). Germline V gives CDR1 SGHKS, CDR2 YYEKEE (reference sequence). V shed 2 bases and J shed 5 bases, with 19 bases lying between them. This CDR3 contains 16 residues. CDR3 sequence: CASSFVGQGRLETQYF. In DNA form, the CDR3 reads TGTGCCAGCAGCTTTGTTGGCCAGGGGCGTTTGGAGACCCAGTACTTC.

This chain joins TRBV29-1 and TRBJ1-4, with D uncertain. The germline CDR1 and CDR2 sequences are SQVTM and ANQGSEA. The CDR3 consists of 13 residues. V was clipped by 4 bases and J by 8 bases, with 14 bases between them. DNA of the CDR3: TGCAGCGTTGTGTGGCCGGGTGAGGAAAAACTGTTTTTT. The encoded protein is CSVVWPGEEKLFF.

CDR3 bases: TGTGCCAGCAGTTCCCCCCACGAGCAGTACTTC. This sequence encodes CASSSPHEQYF. V is TRBV28 and J is TRBJ2-7; the D is unclear. CDR1 and CDR2 from the germline V gene are MDHEN and SYDVKM. The CDR3 covers 11 residues. The ends were cut back, 4 bases at V and 5 bases at J, with 6 bases in the middle.

The V and J genes are TRBV4-1 and TRBJ2-7; 7 positions match TRBD1. Trimming took 0 bases from V and 5 from J; bases not matched to a gene: 7. The CDR3 has 15 amino acids. Per germline, CDR1 MGHRA and CDR2 YSYEKL. CDR3 residues: CASSQDLRTGHEQYF. For the CDR3, the DNA is TGCGCCAGCAGCCAAGATCTTAGGACAGGACACGAGCAGTACTTC.

This clone occurred a few times. The chain is built from TRBV27 and TRBJ2-1; possible D gene TRBD2, 5 bases. Germline V lookup: CDR1 MNHEY, CDR2 SMNVEV (reference sequence). The CDR3 is 12 residues long. Trimming took off 5 bases at V and 8 bases at J, with 10 bases between the two ends. CDR3 in amino acids: CASSSGGHEQFF. The CDR3 DNA is TGTGCCAGCAGTAGCGGTGGGCATGAGCAGTTCTTC.

The chain is built from TRBV7-2 and TRBJ2-2; D unresolved. Trimming took 2 bases from V and 6 from J, leaving 4 bases between them. The CDR3 is 12 residues long. Germline CDR1 and CDR2: SGHTA and FQGNSA. CDR3 bases: TGTGCCAGCAGCTTAAAGGCCGGGGAGCTGTTTTTT. Its translation: CASSLKAGELFF. Complete variable domain (other parts from reference TRBV7-2 and TRBJ2-2): GAGVSQSPSNKVTEKGKDVELRCDPISGHTALYWYRQSLGQGLEFLIYFQGNSAPDKSGLPSDRFSAERTGGSVSTLTIQRTQQEDSAVYLCASSLKAGELFFGEGSRLTVL.

V gene TRBV28 combines with J gene TRBJ2-7, with D maybe TRBD1 (6 bases). This CDR3 is 15 amino acids long. Germline CDR1 is MDHEN and CDR2 is SYDVKM. The ends were cut back, 6 bases at V and 1 base at J, with 16 bases in the middle. The CDR3 DNA reads as TGTGCCAGCAGGTACAGGGAAAGGGATTCCTACGAGCAGTACTTC. Translating gives CASRYRERDSYEQYF.

V usage is TRBV27 and J usage is TRBJ2-7; the D gene is possibly TRBD1 (5 bases). The CDR3 length is 14 residues. Germline values: CDR1 MNHEY, CDR2 SMNVEV (reference sequence). Between the trimmed V and J ends, which lost 4 bases and 2 bases, there was a span of 12 bases. The CDR3 bases are TGTGCCAGCAGTTCCCAGACAGCTACCTACGAGCAGTACTTC. Translated: CASSSQTATYEQYF.

In this sample, this clone turned up once. The chain links TRBV5-1 to TRBJ2-5, with 9 positions matching TRBD2. Germline V gene data show CDR1 as SGHRS and CDR2 as YFSETQ. After removal of 1 base from V and 4 bases from J, the junction contained 5 bases not matched to a gene. CDR3 size: 15 residues. CDR3 bases: TGCGCCAGCAGCTTGCTAGCGGGGCCGGGAGAGACCCAGTACTTC. Amino acid sequence: CASSLLAGPGETQYF.